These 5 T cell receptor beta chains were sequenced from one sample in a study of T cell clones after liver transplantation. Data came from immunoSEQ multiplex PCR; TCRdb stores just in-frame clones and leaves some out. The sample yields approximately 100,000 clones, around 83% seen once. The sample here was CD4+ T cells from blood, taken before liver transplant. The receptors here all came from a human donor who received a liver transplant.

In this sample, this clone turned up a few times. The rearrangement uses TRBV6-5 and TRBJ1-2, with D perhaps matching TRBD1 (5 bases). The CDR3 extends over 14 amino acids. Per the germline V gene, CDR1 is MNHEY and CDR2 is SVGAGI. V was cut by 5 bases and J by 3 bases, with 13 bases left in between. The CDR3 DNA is TGTGCCAGCAGTAGACAGACCGCGGACTATGGCTACACCTTC. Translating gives CASSRQTADYGYTF.

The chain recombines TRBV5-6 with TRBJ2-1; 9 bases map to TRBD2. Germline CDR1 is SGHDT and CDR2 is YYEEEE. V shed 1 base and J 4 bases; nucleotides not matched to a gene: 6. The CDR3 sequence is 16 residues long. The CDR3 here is CASSLIAGAAYNEQFF. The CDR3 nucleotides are TGTGCCAGCAGCTTGATAGCGGGGGCTGCGTACAATGAGCAGTTCTTC.

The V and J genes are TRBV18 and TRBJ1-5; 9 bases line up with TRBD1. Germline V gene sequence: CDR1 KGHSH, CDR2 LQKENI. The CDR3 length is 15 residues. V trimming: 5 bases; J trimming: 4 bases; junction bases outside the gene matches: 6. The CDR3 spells CASSSDRGQNQPQHF. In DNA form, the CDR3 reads TGTGCCAGCTCATCGGACAGGGGCCAAAATCAGCCCCAGCATTTT.

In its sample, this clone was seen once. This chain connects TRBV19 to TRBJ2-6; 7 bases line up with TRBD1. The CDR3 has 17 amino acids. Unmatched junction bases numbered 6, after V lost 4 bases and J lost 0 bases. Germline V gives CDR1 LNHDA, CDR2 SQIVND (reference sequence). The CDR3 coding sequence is TGTGCCAGTAGTACGGACAGGATGAACTCTGGGGCCAACGTCCTGACTTTC. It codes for CASSTDRMNSGANVLTF.

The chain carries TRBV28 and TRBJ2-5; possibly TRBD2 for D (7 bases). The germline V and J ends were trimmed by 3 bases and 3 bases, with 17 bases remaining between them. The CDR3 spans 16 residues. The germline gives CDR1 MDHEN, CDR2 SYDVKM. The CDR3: CASSLAAGGRKETQYF. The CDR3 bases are TGTGCCAGCAGTTTGGCCGCCGGGGGGCGGAAAGAGACCCAGTACTTC.